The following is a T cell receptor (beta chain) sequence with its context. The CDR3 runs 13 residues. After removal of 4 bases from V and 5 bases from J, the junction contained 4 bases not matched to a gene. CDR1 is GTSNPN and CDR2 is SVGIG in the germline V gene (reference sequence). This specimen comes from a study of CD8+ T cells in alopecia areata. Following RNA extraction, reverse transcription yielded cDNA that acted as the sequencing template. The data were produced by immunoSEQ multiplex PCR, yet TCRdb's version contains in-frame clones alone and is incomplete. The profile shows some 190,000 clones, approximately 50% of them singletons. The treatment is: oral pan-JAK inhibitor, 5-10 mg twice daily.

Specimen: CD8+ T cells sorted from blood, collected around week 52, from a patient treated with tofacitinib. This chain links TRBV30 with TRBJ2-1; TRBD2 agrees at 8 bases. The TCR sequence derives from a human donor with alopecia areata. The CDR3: CAWTSGGNNEQFF. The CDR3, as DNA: TGTGCCTGGACCAGCGGGGGAAACAATGAGCAGTTCTTC.